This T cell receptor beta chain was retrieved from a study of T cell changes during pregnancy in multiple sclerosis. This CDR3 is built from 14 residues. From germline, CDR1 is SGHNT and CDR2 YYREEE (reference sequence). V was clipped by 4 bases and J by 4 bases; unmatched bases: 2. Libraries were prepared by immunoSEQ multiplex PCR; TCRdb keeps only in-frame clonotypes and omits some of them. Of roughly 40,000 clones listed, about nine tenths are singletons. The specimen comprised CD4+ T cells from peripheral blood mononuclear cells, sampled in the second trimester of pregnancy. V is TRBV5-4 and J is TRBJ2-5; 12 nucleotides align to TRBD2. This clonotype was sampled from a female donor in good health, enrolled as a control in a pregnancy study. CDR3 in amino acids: CASSEGLAGETQYF. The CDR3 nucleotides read TGTGCCAGCAGCGAGGGACTAGCGGGAGAGACCCAGTACTTC.